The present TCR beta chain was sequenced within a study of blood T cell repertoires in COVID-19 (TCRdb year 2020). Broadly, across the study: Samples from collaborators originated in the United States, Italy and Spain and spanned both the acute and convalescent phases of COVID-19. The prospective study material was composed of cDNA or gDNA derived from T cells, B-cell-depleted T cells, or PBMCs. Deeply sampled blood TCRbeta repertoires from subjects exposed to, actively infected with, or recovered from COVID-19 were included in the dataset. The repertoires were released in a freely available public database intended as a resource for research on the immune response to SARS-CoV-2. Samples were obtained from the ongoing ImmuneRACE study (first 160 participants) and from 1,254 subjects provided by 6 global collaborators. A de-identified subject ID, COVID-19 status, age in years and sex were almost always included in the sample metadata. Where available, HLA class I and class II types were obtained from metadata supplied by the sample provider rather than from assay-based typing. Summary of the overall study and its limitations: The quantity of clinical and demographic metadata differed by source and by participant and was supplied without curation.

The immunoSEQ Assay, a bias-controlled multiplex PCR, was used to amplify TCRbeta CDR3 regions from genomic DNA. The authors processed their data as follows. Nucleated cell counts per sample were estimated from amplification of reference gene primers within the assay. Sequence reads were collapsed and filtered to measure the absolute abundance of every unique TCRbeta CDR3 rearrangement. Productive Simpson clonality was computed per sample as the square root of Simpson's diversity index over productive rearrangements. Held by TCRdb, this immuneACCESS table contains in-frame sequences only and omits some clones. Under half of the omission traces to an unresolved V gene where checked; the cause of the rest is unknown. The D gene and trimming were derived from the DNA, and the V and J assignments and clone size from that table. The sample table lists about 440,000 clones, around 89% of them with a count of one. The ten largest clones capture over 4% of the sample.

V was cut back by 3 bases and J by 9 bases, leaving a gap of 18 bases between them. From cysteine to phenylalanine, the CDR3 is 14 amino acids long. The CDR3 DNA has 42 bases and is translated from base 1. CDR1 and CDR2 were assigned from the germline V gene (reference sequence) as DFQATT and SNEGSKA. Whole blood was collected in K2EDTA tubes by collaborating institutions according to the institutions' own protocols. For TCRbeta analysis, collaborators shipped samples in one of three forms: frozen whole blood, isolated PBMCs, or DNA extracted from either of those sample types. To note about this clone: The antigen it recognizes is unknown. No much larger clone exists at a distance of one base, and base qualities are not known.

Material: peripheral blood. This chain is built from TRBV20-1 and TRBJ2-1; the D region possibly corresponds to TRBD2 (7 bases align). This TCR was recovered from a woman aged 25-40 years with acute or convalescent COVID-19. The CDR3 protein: CSASRGGALGEQFF. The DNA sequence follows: TGCAGTGCTAGTAGAGGGGGGGCCTTGGGTGAGCAGTTCTTC.